The 19 T cell receptor beta chains below were found in one sample sequenced in a study of beta chain features in type 1 diabetes. Study-wide points: Moderate but significant shortening of TCRB CDR3s was recorded in all four CD4+ subsets from Type 1 diabetes patients.

Expressed TCRB transcripts were sequenced because the entire RNA isolate underwent reverse transcription. Clones were sequenced by immunoSEQ multiplex PCR, and TCRdb holds only the in-frame ones, with some missing. This sample has 250,000 to 300,000 clones; roughly a quarter occur once, and the top ten carry about 0.012%. Their antigens are not known. Sample: naive CD4+ T cells from blood. The receptors derive from a woman aged 25 to 45 with type 1 diabetes.

The rearrangement links TRBV4-1 to TRBJ2-1; TRBD2 aligns across 9 bases. The CDR3 totals 16 residues. CDR1 is MGHRA, CDR2 YSYEKL, per germline. Trimming removed 4 bases from V and 5 bases from J; junction bases left unmatched: 9. The CDR3, as DNA: TGCGCCAGCAGCCCGCCGAGAGCGGGGGGTAACAATGAGCAGTTCTTC. Encoded protein: CASSPPRAGGNNEQFF.

The CDR3, as DNA: TGTGCCATCAGAAGCGGGACAGGGAATTTCAATGAGCAGTTCTTC. Protein product: CAIRSGTGNFNEQFF. The chain links TRBV10-3 to TRBJ2-1, with 9 bases that match TRBD1. The CDR3 covers 15 residues. V lost 6 bases and J lost 6; bases outside the gene matches: 9. Germline V CDR1 and CDR2: ENHRY, SYGVKD.

This clone came up a few times. This rearrangement joins TRBV2 to TRBJ2-1; D is possibly TRBD2 (6 bases). CDR1 and CDR2 from the germline V gene are SNHLY and FYNNEI. V was shortened by 7 bases and J by 7 bases, with 11 bases between the two germline ends. The CDR3 is made up of 12 amino acids. As DNA, the CDR3 is TGTGCCAGCACCCGGGAGAGGAATGAGCAGTTCTTC. Encoded protein: CASTRERNEQFF.

The chain recombines TRBV4-1 with TRBJ2-7; D gene unclear. Germline V CDR1 and CDR2: MGHRA, YSYEKL. V dropped 0 bases and J dropped 0 bases, with 15 bases sitting between them. This CDR3 has 17 amino acids. The DNA of the CDR3 is TGCGCCAGCAGCCAAGACCGCCGTGCGGTTAGCTCCTACGAGCAGTACTTC. Encoded protein: CASSQDRRAVSSYEQYF.

This clone was seen a handful of times. The chain has TRBV4-2 and TRBJ2-7; 10 nucleotides align to TRBD2. V lost 5 bases and J lost 0; bases outside the gene matches: 7. Germline CDR1 is LGHNA and CDR2 is YNFKEQ. The CDR3 loop spans 16 amino acids. CDR3 sequence: CASSKLAGDLSYEQYF. The CDR3 DNA follows: TGTGCCAGCAGCAAGCTAGCGGGAGACCTCTCCTACGAGCAGTACTTC.

The chain recombines TRBV9 with TRBJ2-1; D remains ambiguous. Germline assignment: CDR1 SGDLS and CDR2 YYNGEE. Between the trimmed V and J ends, which lost 3 bases and 5 bases, there was a span of 3 bases. This CDR3 has 11 amino acids. CDR3 DNA sequence: TGTGCCAGCAGCGCGGACAATGAGCAGTTCTTC. Protein sequence: CASSADNEQFF.

The table lists this clone with a few counts. This chain connects TRBV25-1 to TRBJ2-7; the match to TRBD1 covers 8 bases. The CDR3 totals 14 residues. Germline loops: CDR1 MGHDK, CDR2 SYGVNS. Germline trimming cut 5 bases from V and 4 bases from J; bases unmatched to any gene: 7. CDR3 region: CASSPPGGAYEQYF. The CDR3 DNA reads TGTGCCAGCAGTCCTCCAGGGGGCGCGTACGAGCAGTACTTC.

This sequence joins TRBV5-1 and TRBJ1-1; TRBD1 is a possible D gene (6 bases). There are 12 residues in the CDR3. CDR1 and CDR2 from the germline V gene are SGHRS and YFSETQ. With 4 bases removed from V and 11 bases from J, the gap between germline ends came to 15 bases. The CDR3 nucleotides read TGCGCCAGCAGCGGCGCGGGGGCCGGGGCTTTCTTT. Its translation: CASSGAGAGAFF. Using reference TRBV5-1 and TRBJ1-1 for the parts outside the CDR3, the full variable domain is KAGVTQTPRYLIKTRGQQVTLSCSPISGHRSVSWYQQTPGQGLQFLFEYFSETQRNKGNFPGRFSGRQFSNSRSEMNVSTLELGDSALYLCASSGAGAGAFFGQGTRLTVV.

The chain combines TRBV7-6 with TRBJ2-1; D might be TRBD1 (5 bases). Trimming removed 1 base at V and 12 bases at J, with 13 bases between. From germline, CDR1 is SGHVS and CDR2 FNYEAQ. The CDR3 contains 13 residues. The DNA for the CDR3 is TGTGCCAGCAGCTTAGTCTCCGTCCAGGGGCAGTTCTTC. Protein: CASSLVSVQGQFF.

The sample holds a few counts of this clone. The chain has TRBV18 and TRBJ2-6; a possible D gene is TRBD2 (5 bases). The germline V gene has CDR1 KGHSH and CDR2 LQKENI. The CDR3 runs to 15 residues. With 6 bases removed from V and 3 bases from J, the gap between germline ends came to 12 bases. CDR3 in DNA: TGTGCCAGCTCCCCGGAGGCCTTTGGGGCCAACGTCCTGACTTTC. Amino acids: CASSPEAFGANVLTF.

The chain is built from TRBV5-1 and TRBJ2-6; a possible D gene is TRBD1 (5 bases). CDR1 and CDR2 from the germline V gene are SGHRS and YFSETQ. Trimming took off 4 bases at V and 0 bases at J, with 8 bases between the two ends. The CDR3 has 15 residues. The CDR3 reads CASSQGRSGANVLTF. DNA for the CDR3: TGCGCCAGCAGCCAGGGCCGCTCTGGGGCCAACGTCCTGACTTTC.

The genes are TRBV25-1 and TRBJ2-7; tentative D call: TRBD1 (5 bases). V lost 8 bases, J lost 2 bases, and 13 bases lay in between. CDR3 length: 13 residues. Germline values: CDR1 MGHDK, CDR2 SYGVNS. The CDR3, as DNA: TGTGCCAGCGGTCGTCAGGGCGCCTACGAGCAGTACTTC. Protein sequence: CASGRQGAYEQYF.

The rearrangement joins TRBV6-5 to TRBJ2-1; TRBD2 matches 12 bases. Germline V gene lookup returns CDR1 MNHEY and CDR2 SVGAGI. The CDR3 totals 15 residues. Trimming took 6 bases from V and 7 from J; bases not matched to a gene: 7. CDR3 region: CASSPRLAGDNEQFF. CDR3 DNA: TGTGCCAGCAGCCCCCGACTAGCGGGAGATAATGAGCAGTTCTTC.

This clone was observed a few times. The chain joins TRBV30 to TRBJ1-1; D is ambiguous. This CDR3 has 14 residues. Trimming stripped 4 bases from V and 1 base from J, with 13 bases between. Germline CDR1 GTSNPN, CDR2 SVGIG (reference sequence). The CDR3 loop is CAWNPQAGNTEAFF. The CDR3 nucleotides read TGTGCCTGGAACCCCCAAGCAGGGAACACTGAAGCTTTCTTT.

J is TRBJ2-7 and V is TRBV7-3; D is possibly TRBD2 (5 bases). Per the germline V gene, CDR1 is SGHTA and CDR2 is FQGTGA. V dropped 1 base and J dropped 6 bases, with 13 bases sitting between them. CDR3 length: 14 residues. CDR3 loop: CASSLSPGIGEQYF. CDR3 bases: TGTGCCAGCAGCTTAAGTCCCGGGATCGGCGAGCAGTACTTC.

This clone occurred a few times. Other DNA sequences in this sample translate to the same CDR3. The genes are TRBV30 and TRBJ2-7, with D maybe TRBD1 (5 bases). The CDR3 covers 12 residues. V was cut by 3 bases and J by 4 bases, with 10 bases left in between. Germline V CDR1 and CDR2: GTSNPN, SVGIG (reference sequence). The CDR3 region has the DNA TGTGCCTGGAGCGTACAGGCGTACGAGCAGTACTTC. It translates to CAWSVQAYEQYF.

This clone was observed a handful of times. The chain combines TRBV30 with TRBJ2-3, with D unresolved. V gave up 2 bases and J gave up 0 bases, with 3 bases separating them. CDR1 is GTSNPN, CDR2 SVGIG, per germline (reference sequence). The CDR3 is 12 residues long. The CDR3 loop is CAWSSSTDTQYF. CDR3 bases: TGTGCCTGGAGTTCGAGCACAGATACGCAGTATTTT.

In this sample, this clone turned up a few times. This rearrangement joins TRBV7-3 to TRBJ2-3, with 12 bases identical to TRBD2. Germline trimming cut 4 bases from V and 4 bases from J; bases unmatched to any gene: 6. From germline, CDR1 is SGHTA and CDR2 FQGTGA. The CDR3 totals 16 residues. CDR3 nucleotide sequence: TGTGCCAGCAGCTCGGGAAGACTAGCGGGAGCAGATACGCAGTATTTT. It encodes CASSSGRLAGADTQYF.

The CDR3 region is CSVEGTAKNIQYF. The CDR3, as DNA: TGCAGCGTTGAAGGAACCGCGAAAAACATTCAGTACTTC. The chain is built from TRBV29-1 and TRBJ2-4; D is ambiguous. V lost 1 base and J 4 bases, leaving 8 bases between the germline ends. Germline lookup yields CDR1 SQVTM and CDR2 ANQGSEA. The CDR3 contains 13 residues.